Listed here are 24 T cell receptor beta chains from one sample, sequenced in a study of PD-L1 blockade in urothelial cancer. TCRdb's copy holds only in-frame clones and misses some; the assay was immunoSEQ multiplex PCR. The sample includes tens of thousands of clones, about four fifths seen only once; the top ten take more than 3%. This specimen was PBMCs, taken around atezolizumab (anti-PD-L1) treatment. The source of these receptors is a man aged 70-80 years with urothelial cancer.

Only one count was recorded for this clone. This rearrangement joins TRBV2 to TRBJ2-6; TRBD1 agrees at 9 bases. Germline lookup yields CDR1 SNHLY and CDR2 FYNNEI. The ends lost 9 bases at V and 4 bases at J; junction bases unmatched: 4. This CDR3 contains 14 residues. CDR3 DNA: TGTGCCAGTTACAGGGGGCGGGGGGCCAACGTCCTGACTTTC. Translating it yields CASYRGRGANVLTF.

V is TRBV28 and J is TRBJ1-5; 7 bases fit TRBD1. Trimming took 6 bases from V and 4 from J; bases not matched to a gene: 6. CDR1 MDHEN and CDR2 SYDVKM come from the germline V gene. This CDR3 has 14 residues. CDR3 region: CASRPGQKNQPQHF. As DNA, the CDR3 is TGTGCCAGCAGGCCGGGACAGAAGAATCAGCCCCAGCATTTT. The variable domain in full, completed from reference TRBV28 and TRBJ1-5, reads DVKVTQSSRYLVKRTGEKVFLECVQDMDHENMFWYRQDPGLGLRLIYFSYDVKMKEKGDIPEGYSVSREKKERFSLILESASTNQTSMYLCASRPGQKNQPQHFGDGTRLSIL.

Only a few counts were recorded for this clone. The chain combines TRBV15 with TRBJ1-2, with D perhaps matching TRBD1 (5 bases). The V gene's germline CDR1 is LNHNV and CDR2 YYDKDF (reference sequence). CDR3 length: 15 residues. Trimming stripped 0 bases from V and 4 bases from J, with 12 bases between. This chain's CDR3 is CATSRDWGGSYGYTF. CDR3 nucleotides: TGTGCCACCAGCAGAGATTGGGGGGGTAGCTATGGCTACACCTTC.

This clone was counted between two and nine times. The rearrangement joins TRBV7-8 to TRBJ1-2, with 9 bases fitting TRBD1. Germline CDR1 SGHVS, CDR2 FQNEAQ. CDR3 length: 17 amino acids. V was pared by 5 bases and J by 0 bases, with 10 bases of the junction left unmatched. CDR3 residues: CASSPGQGYVSNYGYTF. The CDR3 coding sequence is TGTGCCAGCAGCCCCGGACAGGGGTACGTCTCTAACTATGGCTACACCTTC.

This sequence joins TRBV2 and TRBJ2-2, with D tentatively TRBD1 (5 bases). Germline CDR1 SNHLY, CDR2 FYNNEI. CDR3 length equals 16 residues. V was clipped by 2 bases and J by 0 bases, with 10 bases between them. The CDR3 sequence: CASSELRTTNTGELFF. In DNA form, the CDR3 reads TGTGCCAGCAGTGAACTCAGGACAACGAACACCGGGGAGCTGTTTTTT.

This clone is medium-sized (0.01 to 0.1%) in the sample. The CDR3 loop is CASSLQGFSNQPQHF. As DNA, the CDR3 is TGTGCCAGCAGCCTACAGGGTTTTAGCAATCAGCCCCAGCATTTT. The chain recombines TRBV5-8 with TRBJ1-5, with D maybe TRBD1 (6 bases). Germline V lookup: CDR1 SGHTS, CDR2 YDEGEE. The ends were cut back, 4 bases at V and 0 bases at J, with 11 bases in the middle. The CDR3 contains 15 residues.

The J gene is TRBJ2-7, the V gene TRBV9, with 10 bases matching TRBD1. Per germline, CDR1 SGDLS and CDR2 YYNGEE. The CDR3 length is 17 residues. V dropped 0 bases and J dropped 0; count of bases not matched to a gene: 6. For the CDR3, the DNA is TGTGCCAGCAGCGTAGGTGTCGGGACAGGGGACTCCTACGAGCAGTACTTC. Amino acid sequence: CASSVGVGTGDSYEQYF.

This chain links TRBV11-2 with TRBJ2-5, with TRBD2 as a possible D gene (7 bases). From germline, CDR1 is SGHAT and CDR2 FQNNGV. V gave up 5 bases and J gave up 3 bases, with 19 bases separating them. CDR3 length equals 16 residues. The CDR3 DNA follows: TGTGCCAGCAGCCTAGGGACGCGGGGGCCCAAAGAGACCCAGTACTTC. This sequence encodes CASSLGTRGPKETQYF.

This rearrangement joins TRBV2 to TRBJ2-3, with 8 bases that match TRBD1. The CDR3 totals 16 residues. The germline CDR1 and CDR2 sequences are SNHLY and FYNNEI. V was clipped by 3 bases and J by 3 bases; unmatched bases: 8. CDR3 loop: CASSEGLTGGTDTQYF. The CDR3, as DNA: TGTGCCAGCAGTGAGGGATTAACAGGGGGGACAGATACGCAGTATTTT.

This chain connects TRBV6-5 to TRBJ2-5, with D possibly being TRBD1 (6 bases). The CDR3 length is 15 residues. Trimming cost V 0 bases and J 4 bases, with 12 bases left between them. Germline CDR1 and CDR2: MNHEY and SVGAGI. CDR3 nucleotide sequence: TGTGCCAGCAGTTACTCTTGGGGGCTAGGAGAGACCCAGTACTTC. Translating it yields CASSYSWGLGETQYF.

J is TRBJ1-2 and V is TRBV6-5; 7 bases fit TRBD1. Trimming removed 4 bases from V and 3 bases from J; junction bases left unmatched: 2. Per germline, CDR1 MNHEY and CDR2 SVGAGI. This CDR3 contains 13 residues. The CDR3 protein is CASSSTGDYGYTF. The CDR3 DNA reads TGTGCCAGCAGTTCTACAGGGGACTATGGCTACACCTTC.

The J gene is TRBJ1-4, the V gene TRBV7-6; TRBD1 is a possible D gene (6 bases). Germline values: CDR1 SGHVS, CDR2 FNYEAQ. V was trimmed by 5 bases and J by 4 bases, leaving 11 bases between them. This CDR3 has 14 amino acids. The CDR3 region is CASSLGQINEKLFF. The CDR3 region has the DNA TGTGCCAGCAGCCTCGGACAGATTAATGAAAAACTGTTTTTT.

The chain uses TRBV5-6 and TRBJ1-1; no clear D. CDR3 length equals 14 residues. Germline-derived CDR1 and CDR2 are SGHDT and YYEEEE. V was shortened by 0 bases and J by 1 base, with 7 bases between the two germline ends. Here the CDR3 reads CASSLVGRNTEAFF. In DNA form, the CDR3 reads TGTGCCAGCAGCTTGGTTGGCAGGAACACTGAAGCTTTCTTT.

The V and J genes are TRBV9 and TRBJ1-2; no firm D call. Germline V gives CDR1 SGDLS, CDR2 YYNGEE. V was clipped by 0 bases and J by 8 bases, with 11 bases between them. The CDR3 extends over 13 amino acids. The CDR3 reads CASSVDQDGGYTF. The CDR3 DNA reads as TGTGCCAGCAGCGTAGACCAGGATGGCGGCTACACCTTC.

V is TRBV6-6 and J is TRBJ2-5, with D possibly matching TRBD2 (5 bases). CDR1 MNHNY and CDR2 SVGAGI come from the germline V gene (reference sequence). The germline V and J ends were trimmed by 0 bases and 5 bases, with 10 bases remaining between them. The CDR3 is 14 amino acids. CDR3 amino acids: CASSYSWERETQYF. CDR3 nucleotide sequence: TGTGCCAGCAGTTACTCGTGGGAGCGGGAGACCCAGTACTTC.

As for this clone: Other DNA sequences in this sample translate to the same CDR3. The V and J genes are TRBV7-8 and TRBJ2-7; 7 bases map to TRBD1. The CDR3 covers 13 residues. After removal of 5 bases from V and 2 bases from J, the junction contained 3 bases not matched to a gene. Germline CDR1 is SGHVS and CDR2 is FQNEAQ. In DNA, the CDR3 is TGTGCCAGCAGCCGGGACAGAGCCTACGAGCAGTACTTC. Translating it yields CASSRDRAYEQYF. Filled out from reference TRBV7-8 and TRBJ2-7, the complete variable domain reads GAGVSQSPRYKVAKRGQDVALRCDPISGHVSLFWYQQALGQGPEFLTYFQNEAQLDKSGLPSDRFFAERPEGSVSTLKIQRTQQEDSAVYLCASSRDRAYEQYFGPGTRLTVT.

The chain carries TRBV10-3 and TRBJ2-7; the D gene is possibly TRBD1 (5 bases). V was trimmed by 0 bases and J by 5 bases, leaving 11 bases between them. Germline values: CDR1 ENHRY, CDR2 SYGVKD. CDR3 length equals 14 residues. The CDR3 spells CAISESTGLDEQYF. CDR3 DNA sequence: TGTGCCATCAGTGAGTCAACAGGTCTCGACGAGCAGTACTTC.

This clone is termed medium-sized. The chain combines TRBV10-3 with TRBJ1-5; D remains ambiguous. Germline V gene sequence: CDR1 ENHRY, CDR2 SYGVKD. The CDR3 sequence is 14 residues long. Between the trimmed V and J ends, which lost 2 bases and 0 bases, there was a span of 5 bases. CDR3 protein: CAISEEGSNQPQHF. The CDR3 region has the DNA TGTGCCATCAGTGAGGAGGGTAGCAATCAGCCCCAGCATTTT.

This sequence joins TRBV4-2 and TRBJ1-2; the D is unclear. Looked up from germline, CDR1 is LGHNA and CDR2 is YNFKEQ. V lost 2 bases and J 8 bases, leaving 6 bases between the germline ends. The CDR3 contains 11 residues. The CDR3 loop is CASSQPPGYTF. CDR3 DNA sequence: TGTGCCAGCAGCCAACCCCCAGGCTACACCTTC.

V and J are TRBV7-9 and TRBJ1-1; 9 positions agree with TRBD1. V dropped 0 bases and J dropped 2; count of bases not matched to a gene: 4. The CDR3 loop spans 16 amino acids. Germline CDR1 reads SEHNR; CDR2 reads FQNEAQ (reference sequence). Written as DNA, the CDR3 is TGTGCCAGCAGCTTAGCACGGACAGGGGACAACACTGAAGCTTTCTTT. It codes for CASSLARTGDNTEAFF.

The genes are TRBV14 and TRBJ1-4, with D possibly TRBD1 on 6 matching bases. Germline CDR1 SGHDN, CDR2 FVKESK. With 5 bases removed from V and 8 bases from J, the gap between germline ends came to 18 bases. The CDR3 runs 15 residues. The CDR3 region is CASSARGGLWEKLFF. The DNA for the CDR3 is TGTGCCAGCAGCGCAAGGGGGGGGCTCTGGGAAAAACTGTTTTTT.

This chain uses TRBV18 with TRBJ1-1; no firm D call. The CDR3 is 13 amino acids. Trimming removed 4 bases from V and 1 base from J, with 7 bases in between. CDR1 is KGHSH and CDR2 is LQKENI in the germline V gene. CDR3 loop: CASSLHKNTEAFF. DNA for the CDR3: TGTGCCAGCTCACTCCACAAGAACACTGAAGCTTTCTTT.

The rearrangement links TRBV6-1 to TRBJ2-1; 11 nucleotides agree with TRBD2. CDR1 and CDR2 from the germline V gene are MNHNS and SASEGT. The V segment lost 4 bases and the J segment 6 bases; nucleotides outside the gene matches: 11. This CDR3 is built from 17 residues. The CDR3 here is CASSGIRASGGFNEQFF. The CDR3 region has the DNA TGTGCCAGCAGTGGGATTCGTGCTAGCGGGGGGTTCAATGAGCAGTTCTTC.

This chain connects TRBV4-3 to TRBJ1-6; TRBD1 is a possible D gene (5 bases). Trimming took off 1 base at V and 8 bases at J, with 15 bases between the two ends. In germline, CDR1 is LGHNA, CDR2 YSLEER. The CDR3 loop spans 16 amino acids. CDR3 nucleotides: TGCGCCAGCAGCCAAGGGCGTGCCAGGGCGGATTCACCCCTCCACTTT. Translating gives CASSQGRARADSPLHF.